Listed below are T cell receptor beta chains from one sample, sequenced in a study of blood T cell repertoires in COVID-19. The assay was immunoSEQ multiplex PCR, and TCRdb's table has in-frame clones only and misses some. The sample contains 250,000 to 300,000 clones, around 87% of which appear only once. Sample: peripheral blood. These receptors came from a woman aged 55-70 years with COVID-19, enrolled during active disease. CDR3s include the opening cysteine and the closing phenylalanine or tryptophan. Each record gives: V gene, J gene, D gene, clone size, CDR3 protein, CDR3 DNA. The D gene is left open where the match is weak. Clone size, where shown, is once, few, many, or a class for clones that have expanded.

>TRBV7-2|TRBJ1-4|.|.
CASSDLGGMFF
TGTGCCAGCAGTGACCTGGGGGGAATGTTTTTT
>TRBV10-3|TRBJ1-1|.|.
CAITGQRGTEAFF
TGTGCCATCACCGGACAGAGGGGGACTGAAGCTTTCTTT
>TRBV7-9|TRBJ2-7|TRBD2|once
CASGSGDYEQYF
TGTGCCAGCGGCAGCGGGGACTACGAGCAGTACTTC
>TRBV29-1|TRBJ2-5|TRBD2|.
CSVQPWRGEETQYF
TGCAGCGTTCAACCTTGGCGGGGGGAAGAGACCCAGTACTTC
>TRBV6-5|TRBJ1-1|TRBD1|few
CASSRAGGLNTEAFF
TGTGCCAGCAGCCGGGCAGGGGGCCTGAACACTGAAGCTTTCTTT
>TRBV27|TRBJ1-5|.|.
CASSLWPPDRHPHQPQHF
TGTGCCAGCAGTTTATGGCCCCCCGACAGACACCCCCATCAGCCCCAGCATTTT
>TRBV7-2|TRBJ1-2|.|.
CASSLALGIRGGYTF
TGTGCCAGCAGCTTAGCTCTAGGAATTCGAGGAGGCTACACCTTC
>TRBV6-2/TRBV6-3|TRBJ1-1|.|.
CASSGRQGTEAFF
TGTGCCAGCAGTGGCCGGCAGGGTACTGAAGCTTTCTTT
>TRBV9|TRBJ2-2|TRBD1|.
CASSVLTGGTGELFF
TGTGCCAGCAGCGTCCTGACAGGGGGCACCGGGGAGCTGTTTTTT
>TRBV7-9|TRBJ2-7|TRBD1|once
CASSPGTGSYEQYF
TGTGCCAGCAGCCCCGGGACAGGGTCCTACGAGCAGTACTTC
>TRBV19|TRBJ2-1|TRBD1|.
CATTGTGGTVRNEQFF
TGTGCCACCACCGGGACAGGGGGAACCGTTCGGAATGAGCAGTTCTTC
>TRBV6-2/TRBV6-3|TRBJ1-1|TRBD1|.
CASSYGTGVTEAFF
TGTGCCAGCAGTTACGGGACAGGGGTGACTGAAGCTTTCTTT
>TRBV19|TRBJ1-5|TRBD1|.
CASKQGARSSNQPQHF
TGTGCCAGCAAACAGGGGGCGCGATCAAGCAATCAGCCCCAGCATTTT
>TRBV7-2|TRBJ1-2|.|.
CASSPVLSGGYGYTF
TGTGCCAGCAGCCCCGTATTGTCGGGGGGCTATGGCTACACCTTC
>TRBV2|TRBJ2-5|.|.
CASSSTGGAQYF
TGTGCCAGCAGTTCCACAGGGGGGGCCCAGTACTTC
>TRBV27|TRBJ1-4|.|.
CASSGGQSEKLFF
TGTGCCAGCAGTGGCGGACAAAGTGAAAAACTGTTTTTT
>TRBV12-5|TRBJ1-1|.|.
CASGGTGYAEAFF
TGTGCTAGTGGGGGAACAGGGTACGCTGAAGCTTTCTTT
>TRBV11-2|TRBJ2-1|TRBD2|.
CASRLAGAYNGPNEQFF
TGTGCCAGTAGACTAGCGGGGGCCTACAACGGCCCTAATGAGCAGTTCTTC
>TRBV7-8|TRBJ1-5|.|once
CASSWGREGFNQPQHF
TGTGCCAGCAGCTGGGGAAGGGAGGGGTTCAATCAGCCCCAGCATTTT
>TRBV14|TRBJ1-1|.|few
CASSYQASNTEAFF
TGTGCCAGCAGCTATCAGGCCTCGAACACTGAAGCTTTCTTT
>TRBV2|TRBJ1-4|.|.
CASREREGEKLFF
TGTGCCAGCAGGGAGCGGGAGGGAGAAAAACTGTTTTTT
>TRBV5-1|TRBJ2-7|.|.
CASSLTATSYEQYF
TGCGCCAGCAGCTTGACAGCTACCTCCTACGAGCAGTACTTC
>TRBV7-8|TRBJ1-1|TRBD1|few
CASSFGTANTEAFF
TGTGCCAGCAGCTTCGGGACAGCGAACACTGAAGCTTTCTTT
>TRBV7-9|TRBJ2-1|TRBD2|.
CASSLVAGGSSYNEQFF
TGTGCCAGCAGCTTGGTAGCGGGGGGGAGCTCCTACAATGAGCAGTTCTTC
>TRBV6-1|TRBJ1-4|.|once
CASSEGHPTNEKLFF
TGTGCCAGCAGTGAAGGGCATCCAACTAATGAAAAACTGTTTTTT
>TRBV6-4|TRBJ2-7|.|.
CASSDLAKTYEQYF
TGTGCCAGCAGTGACCTGGCCAAAACCTACGAGCAGTACTTC
>TRBV9|TRBJ2-7|.|.
CASSASGTPPYEQYF
TGTGCCAGCAGCGCATCCGGGACACCACCCTACGAGCAGTACTTC
>TRBV18|TRBJ2-1|TRBD1|.
CASSPRTGQVANNEQFF
TGTGCCAGCTCACCACGTACGGGACAGGTGGCGAACAATGAGCAGTTCTTC
>TRBV7-9|TRBJ2-3|.|.
CASSLDVAGMADTQYF
TGTGCCAGCAGCTTAGATGTTGCGGGGATGGCAGATACGCAGTATTTT
>TRBV6-2/TRBV6-3|TRBJ2-1|.|.
CASSYSTGQIYNEQFF
TGTGCCAGCAGTTACTCAACAGGACAGATATACAATGAGCAGTTCTTC
>TRBV10-3|TRBJ2-3|TRBD2|.
CAISEPSGGLTDTQYF
TGTGCCATCAGTGAACCCAGCGGGGGGCTGACAGATACGCAGTATTTT
>TRBV7-3|TRBJ2-3|TRBD2|.
CASSSSAGDTDTQYF
TGTGCCAGCAGCTCATCAGCGGGGGACACAGATACGCAGTATTTT
>TRBV7-9|TRBJ1-2|.|.
CASSQQRAFYGYTF
TGTGCCAGCAGCCAACAGAGGGCCTTTTATGGCTACACCTTC
>TRBV9|TRBJ1-1|TRBD1|.
CASSGQGWELDTEAFF
TGTGCCAGCAGCGGACAGGGGTGGGAGCTGGACACTGAAGCTTTCTTT
>TRBV5-4|TRBJ2-2|TRBD2|.
CASSLQGTSGAGELFF
TGTGCCAGCAGCTTACAGGGGACTAGCGGGGCCGGGGAGCTGTTTTTT
>TRBV7-9|TRBJ1-5|.|.
CASSRTEQPQHF
TGTGCCAGCAGCCGGACAGAGCAGCCCCAGCATTTT
>TRBV3-1/TRBV3-2|TRBJ1-3|.|.
CASSQTDSGNTIYF
TGTGCCAGCAGCCAAACCGACAGTGGAAACACCATATATTTT
>TRBV2|TRBJ1-3|TRBD1|.
CASRASPGQGDGNTIYF
TGTGCCAGCAGAGCCAGCCCGGGACAGGGGGATGGAAACACCATATATTTT
>TRBV18|TRBJ2-1|TRBD2|few
CASSGGLAGNEQFF
TGTGCCAGCTCAGGGGGACTAGCGGGGAATGAGCAGTTCTTC
>TRBV3-1/TRBV3-2|TRBJ1-2|.|once
CASSQVTRTADGYTF
TGTGCCAGCAGCCAAGTTACCCGGACAGCAGATGGCTACACCTTC
>TRBV6-1|TRBJ1-2|TRBD1|.
CASSEGPGQINYGYTF
TGTGCCAGCAGTGAAGGTCCGGGACAGATAAACTATGGCTACACCTTC
>TRBV29-1|TRBJ1-4|.|few
CSVEIEGLSEKLFF
TGCAGCGTTGAAATCGAGGGTCTGAGTGAAAAACTGTTTTTT
>TRBV6-2/TRBV6-3|TRBJ1-6|.|.
CASSRSSYNSPLHF
TGTGCCAGCAGCAGGAGCTCCTATAATTCACCCCTCCACTTT
>TRBV4-2|TRBJ1-5|.|.
CASSQGAGLNQPQHF
TGTGCCAGCAGCCAAGGTGCCGGACTCAATCAGCCCCAGCATTTT
>TRBV11-1|TRBJ1-4|.|.
CASSLVGQGNEKLFF
TGTGCCAGCAGCTTAGTGGGCCAGGGAAATGAAAAACTGTTTTTT
>TRBV5-6|TRBJ2-7|TRBD1|.
CASSYRTGLGPEQYF
TGTGCCAGCAGCTACCGGACAGGTCTGGGCCCCGAGCAGTACTTC
>TRBV19|TRBJ1-2|TRBD1|.
CASSRWGAGGNYGYTF
TGTGCCAGTAGTCGCTGGGGGGCAGGGGGTAACTATGGCTACACCTTC
>TRBV13|TRBJ1-1|TRBD1|.
CASSSTPGQGAYTEAFF
TGTGCCAGCAGCTCGACACCGGGACAGGGGGCTTACACTGAAGCTTTCTTT
>TRBV19|TRBJ1-2|.|.
CASSIDHSQVYYGYTF
TGTGCCAGTAGTATAGACCACTCACAGGTGTACTATGGCTACACCTTC
>TRBV7-2|TRBJ2-3|TRBD2|.
CASSFSLAGGPDTQYF
TGTGCCAGCAGCTTTTCCCTAGCGGGGGGGCCAGATACGCAGTATTTT
>TRBV3-1/TRBV3-2|TRBJ1-4|TRBD1|.
CASSPGTGALNEKLFF
TGTGCCAGCAGCCCCGGGACAGGGGCTCTAAATGAAAAACTGTTTTTT
>TRBV6-6|TRBJ1-5|.|.
CASSRRSSNQPQHF
TGTGCCAGCAGTAGAAGGAGTAGCAATCAGCCCCAGCATTTT
>TRBV9|TRBJ1-1|.|.
CASSAATGNTEAFF
TGTGCCAGCAGCGCCGCGACTGGGAACACTGAAGCTTTCTTT
>TRBV14|TRBJ2-3|TRBD2|.
CASSQTKLAGRTDTQYF
TGTGCCAGCAGCCAAACAAAACTAGCGGGCCGCACAGATACGCAGTATTTT
>TRBV25-1|TRBJ2-7|TRBD1|.
CASSAEVRDRGYEQYF
TGTGCCAGCAGTGCCGAAGTCCGGGACAGGGGTTACGAGCAGTACTTC
>TRBV5-6|TRBJ2-3|.|.
CASSYSLTDTQYF
TGTGCCAGCAGCTATTCCCTCACAGATACGCAGTATTTT
>TRBV6-2/TRBV6-3|TRBJ1-1|.|.
CASSYQTPGVTEAFF
TGTGCCAGCAGTTACCAAACACCGGGGGTTACTGAAGCTTTCTTT